These 32 T cell receptor beta chains were all obtained from the same sample, sequenced in a study of T cell responses to AZD1222 COVID-19 vaccine (dated by TCRdb to the early 2020s). To prepare the library, the immunoSEQ multiplex PCR assay was applied. TCRdb took this table from immuneACCESS and kept in-frame rearrangements with V and J called. Such tables lack part of the clones; where checked against another copy, unresolved V genes explain under half of the gap, and the rest is unexplained. The sample includes tens of thousands of clones, with roughly 85% observed a single time. 9.5% to 13% of the sample is held by the ten biggest clonotypes. Per the publication, the time point label means: about 28 days (+/-7) after the second vaccine dose. Sequenced material: peripheral blood, taken 28 days after the second AZD1222 dose. All receptors come from an adult who received the AZD1222 COVID-19 vaccine.

The rearrangement uses TRBV11-3 and TRBJ2-1; tentative D call: TRBD2 (5 bases). The CDR3 is made up of 15 amino acids. Germline loops: CDR1 SGHNT, CDR2 YENEEA. Trimming cost V 4 bases and J 0 bases, with 10 bases left between them. DNA for the CDR3: TGTGCCAGCAGCTCGGGCCGGGACTCCTACAATGAGCAGTTCTTC. As protein: CASSSGRDSYNEQFF.

The CDR3 protein is CASSGAANEKLFF. CDR3 nucleotide sequence: TGTGCCAGCAGTGGAGCGGCTAATGAAAAACTGTTTTTT. The chain joins TRBV7-9 to TRBJ1-4; no clear D. Germline V lookup: CDR1 SEHNR, CDR2 FQNEAQ (reference sequence). CDR3 length: 13 amino acids. Trimming pared 6 bases from V and 3 bases from J, leaving 8 bases between. Full variable domain (remainder filled in from reference TRBV7-9 and TRBJ1-4): DTGVSQNPRHKITKRGQNVTFRCDPISEHNRLYWYRQTLGQGPEFLTYFQNEAQLEKSRLLSDRFSAERPKGSFSTLEIQRTEQGDSAMYLCASSGAANEKLFFGSGTQLSVL.

The V gene is TRBV7-2, the J gene TRBJ1-3; 7 bases fit TRBD1. This CDR3 has 18 amino acids. Germline-derived CDR1 and CDR2 are SGHTA and FQGNSA. Trimming took 4 bases from V and 0 from J; bases not matched to a gene: 12. CDR3 region: CASSSLKTTGPSGNTIYF. As DNA, the CDR3 is TGTGCCAGCAGCTCATTAAAAACGACAGGGCCCTCTGGAAACACCATATATTTT.

The chain links TRBV11-3 to TRBJ1-1; D may be TRBD1 (5 bases). V was clipped by 1 base and J by 4 bases, with 10 bases between them. Germline CDR1 and CDR2: SGHNT and YENEEA. This CDR3 has 14 amino acids. CDR3 nucleotides: TGTGCCAGCAGCTTAGGCGGACAAGCCACTGAAGCTTTCTTT. Residues: CASSLGGQATEAFF.

CDR3 in amino acids: CASSLETDTQYF. CDR3 nucleotide sequence: TGTGCCAGCAGCTTAGAAACAGATACGCAGTATTTT. The chain joins TRBV11-2 to TRBJ2-3; no reliable D call. Germline V gives CDR1 SGHAT, CDR2 FQNNGV. This CDR3 is 12 amino acids long. The germline V and J ends were trimmed by 0 bases and 3 bases, with 1 base remaining between them.

This chain links TRBV9 with TRBJ2-1; D not certain. This CDR3 has 14 amino acids. The V gene's germline CDR1 is SGDLS and CDR2 YYNGEE. With 0 bases removed from V and 6 bases from J, the gap between germline ends came to 10 bases. CDR3 sequence (DNA): TGTGCCAGCAGCGTAGTCGGCACAGCCAATGAGCAGTTCTTC. Translating gives CASSVVGTANEQFF. Filled out from reference TRBV9 and TRBJ2-1, the complete variable domain reads DSGVTQTPKHLITATGQRVTLRCSPRSGDLSVYWYQQSLDQGLQFLIQYYNGEERAKGNILERFSAQQFPDLHSELNLSSLELGDSALYFCASSVVGTANEQFFGPGTRLTVL.

The chain combines TRBV15 with TRBJ1-4, with unresolved D. The CDR3 runs to 15 residues. The germline CDR1 and CDR2 sequences are LNHNV and YYDKDF (reference sequence). V lost 0 bases to trimming and J lost 2 bases, with 7 bases between them. The CDR3 loop is CATSRDPGTNEKLFF. DNA of the CDR3: TGTGCCACCAGCAGAGATCCCGGGACTAATGAAAAACTGTTTTTT.

The chain uses TRBV11-3 and TRBJ1-2; a possible D gene is TRBD1 (5 bases). CDR1 and CDR2 (germline): SGHNT, YENEEA. The length of the CDR3 is 14 residues. Trimming removed 5 bases from V and 7 bases from J, with 17 bases in between. Written as DNA, the CDR3 is TGTGCCAGCAGCAGCAACAGGTTGGTGGGTGGCTACACCTTC. This sequence encodes CASSSNRLVGGYTF.

Points on this clone: The sample contains more than one DNA sequence encoding this CDR3. The chain has TRBV24-1 and TRBJ1-2, with 7 bases aligning to TRBD1. Germline trimming cut 4 bases from V and 2 bases from J; bases unmatched to any gene: 3. Per germline, CDR1 KGHDR and CDR2 SFDVKD. The CDR3 has 14 amino acids. This chain's CDR3 is CATSEPGQNYGYTF. CDR3 DNA sequence: TGTGCCACCAGTGAGCCGGGACAGAACTATGGCTACACCTTC.

The chain uses TRBV18 and TRBJ2-7, with D perhaps matching TRBD2 (7 bases). Germline-derived CDR1 and CDR2 are KGHSH and LQKENI. V was shortened by 1 base and J by 4 bases, with 11 bases between the two germline ends. The CDR3 consists of 14 residues. The CDR3 nucleotides read TGTGCCAGCTCACCACAGGGAGGGGGTTACGAGCAGTACTTC. Translated, it gives CASSPQGGGYEQYF. The whole variable domain, remainder taken from reference TRBV18 and TRBJ2-7, is NAGVMQNPRHLVRRRGQEARLRCSPMKGHSHVYWYRQLPEEGLKFMVYLQKENIIDESGMPKERFSAEFPKEGPSILRIQQVVRGDSAAYFCASSPQGGGYEQYFGPGTRLTVT.

The chain has TRBV18 and TRBJ2-1; 13 nucleotides match TRBD2. Trimming took 6 bases from V and 13 from J; bases not matched to a gene: 12. The CDR3 runs to 15 residues. Germline loops: CDR1 KGHSH, CDR2 LQKENI. The CDR3 bases are TGTGCCAGCTCCCCAGCGGGACGGGGACTAGCGGGACAGTTCTTC. It translates to CASSPAGRGLAGQFF.

The J gene is TRBJ1-1, the V gene TRBV27, with D maybe TRBD1 (6 bases). The V end was cut by 9 bases, the J end by 8 bases, with 22 bases between. The CDR3 is made up of 14 amino acids. CDR1 and CDR2 (germline): MNHEY, SMNVEV (reference sequence). The DNA of the CDR3 is TGTGCCAGTCGACCTAGGGGGGTCTTTGGGGAAGCTTTCTTT. Its translation: CASRPRGVFGEAFF.

This chain uses TRBV5-4 with TRBJ1-2, with 7 bases fitting TRBD1. Germline CDR1 reads SGHNT; CDR2 reads YYREEE (reference sequence). This CDR3 is built from 14 residues. V shed 0 bases, J shed 5 bases, and the junction held 4 bases outside the gene matches. The CDR3 DNA reads TGTGCCAGCAGCTTGGGGGGACAGCTGTATGGCTACACCTTC. As protein: CASSLGGQLYGYTF.

As DNA, the CDR3 is TGCGCCAGCAGCTTCGGTGGGTCGGTCACTGAAGCTTTCTTT. It translates to CASSFGGSVTEAFF. This chain links TRBV5-1 with TRBJ1-1; no reliable D call. V dropped 2 bases and J dropped 4 bases, with 12 bases sitting between them. Germline assignment: CDR1 SGHRS and CDR2 YFSETQ. This CDR3 has 14 amino acids.

V is TRBV6-5 and J is TRBJ2-2; D perhaps matches TRBD2 (5 bases). The CDR3 consists of 11 residues. Trimming cost V 8 bases and J 7 bases, with 8 bases left between them. Germline CDR1 and CDR2: MNHEY and SVGAGI. The CDR3 DNA sequence: TGTGCCAGCGAGGGAGTCGGGGAGCTGTTTTTT. This codes for CASEGVGELFF.

This chain uses TRBV18 with TRBJ2-3; D uncertain. The CDR3 spans 13 residues. From germline, CDR1 is KGHSH and CDR2 LQKENI. V lost 0 bases, J lost 3 bases, and 4 bases lay in between. The CDR3 bases are TGTGCCAGCTCACCACCCGGTACAGATACGCAGTATTTT. Protein product: CASSPPGTDTQYF. Filled out from reference TRBV18 and TRBJ2-3, the complete variable domain reads NAGVMQNPRHLVRRRGQEARLRCSPMKGHSHVYWYRQLPEEGLKFMVYLQKENIIDESGMPKERFSAEFPKEGPSILRIQQVVRGDSAAYFCASSPPGTDTQYFGPGTRLTVL.

The V gene is TRBV12-2, the J gene TRBJ1-2. TRBV12-2 is listed as a pseudogene. This CDR3 is built from 17 residues. DNA for the CDR3: TGTGCAAGTCGCCTCCCAACGGGGCCTCCTCCCGACTATGGCTACACCTTC. It yields the protein CASRLPTGPPPDYGYTF.

This chain links TRBV6-5 with TRBJ1-1, with 9 bases fitting TRBD1. Germline assignment: CDR1 MNHEY and CDR2 SVGAGI. CDR3 length: 15 residues. The trim removed 7 bases at V and 7 bases at J, leaving 13 bases unmatched. CDR3: CASISYHRGQGEAFF. The DNA for the CDR3 is TGTGCCAGCATTTCCTACCACAGGGGGCAGGGTGAAGCTTTCTTT.

The rearrangement links TRBV4-3 to TRBJ2-6; 11 bases agree with TRBD2. With V trimmed by 4 bases and J by 2 bases, 1 base remained unmatched. Germline V gene sequence: CDR1 LGHNA, CDR2 YSLEER. The CDR3 runs to 16 residues. CDR3 residues: CASSPTSGTGANVLTF. DNA of the CDR3: TGCGCCAGCAGCCCGACTAGCGGGACTGGGGCCAACGTCCTGACTTTC.

The chain couples TRBV6-5 to TRBJ2-2, with a tentative D call TRBD2 (5 bases). Per the germline V gene, CDR1 is MNHEY and CDR2 is SVGAGI. The length of the CDR3 is 15 residues. The V end was cut by 6 bases, the J end by 3 bases, with 14 bases between. The CDR3 nucleotides are TGTGCCAGCAGCGTGAGAGGGTATGACACCGGGGAGCTGTTTTTT. Amino acid sequence: CASSVRGYDTGELFF.

The V call is TRBV12-3 or TRBV12-4, the J call TRBJ1-6; D uncertain. V gave up 8 bases and J gave up 5 bases, with 10 bases separating them. CDR3 length equals 13 residues. CDR3 protein: CASVQSNNSPLHF. CDR3 in DNA: TGTGCCAGCGTCCAGAGTAATAATTCACCCCTCCACTTT.

V is TRBV5-1 and J is TRBJ2-2, with unresolved D. V dropped 4 bases and J dropped 0 bases, with 10 bases sitting between them. Germline V gives CDR1 SGHRS, CDR2 YFSETQ. This CDR3 contains 15 residues. The chain's CDR3 is CASSGDGSNTGELFF. For the CDR3, the DNA is TGCGCCAGCAGCGGGGATGGATCGAACACCGGGGAGCTGTTTTTT.

This clone has just one count. The genes are TRBV5-6 and TRBJ2-7, with a tentative D call TRBD1 (5 bases). Per the germline V gene, CDR1 is SGHDT and CDR2 is YYEEEE. V was cut by 4 bases and J by 0 bases, with 8 bases left in between. The CDR3 sequence is 13 residues long. The CDR3 loop is CASSIQDSYEQYV. The CDR3, as DNA: TGTGCCAGCAGCATACAGGACTCCTACGAGCAGTACGTC.

The J gene is TRBJ2-3, the V gene TRBV11-2; no clear D. The CDR3 consists of 12 residues. Germline V CDR1 and CDR2: SGHAT, FQNNGV. V was trimmed by 5 bases and J by 2 bases, leaving 5 bases between them. CDR3 in amino acids: CASSQDTDTQYF. CDR3 DNA sequence: TGTGCCAGCAGCCAAGACACAGATACGCAGTATTTT.

The chain is built from TRBV5-1 and TRBJ1-3; 10 bases are a match to TRBD1. V lost 4 bases to trimming and J lost 2 bases; unmatched junction nucleotides: 3. This CDR3 has 15 amino acids. CDR1 and CDR2 from the germline V gene are SGHRS and YFSETQ. Written as DNA, the CDR3 is TGCGCCAGCAGCACGGACAGGGGGACTGGAAACACCATATATTTT. It yields the protein CASSTDRGTGNTIYF. Variable domain in full (rest from reference TRBV5-1 and TRBJ1-3): KAGVTQTPRYLIKTRGQQVTLSCSPISGHRSVSWYQQTPGQGLQFLFEYFSETQRNKGNFPGRFSGRQFSNSRSEMNVSTLELGDSALYLCASSTDRGTGNTIYFGEGSWLTVV.

The rearrangement joins TRBV18 to TRBJ2-7, with 8 bases matching TRBD2. CDR3 length equals 15 residues. Germline V gene lookup returns CDR1 KGHSH and CDR2 LQKENI. J was trimmed by 5 bases and V by 2 bases; bases with no gene match: 8. CDR3 amino acids: CASSPSSGRGHEQYF. The CDR3 nucleotides are TGTGCCAGCTCACCATCCAGCGGGAGAGGCCACGAGCAGTACTTC. The full variable domain, rest sourced from reference TRBV18 and TRBJ2-7, is NAGVMQNPRHLVRRRGQEARLRCSPMKGHSHVYWYRQLPEEGLKFMVYLQKENIIDESGMPKERFSAEFPKEGPSILRIQQVVRGDSAAYFCASSPSSGRGHEQYFGPGTRLTVT.

V gene TRBV25-1 combines with J gene TRBJ1-1; weak D call: TRBD1 (5 bases). V was pared by 6 bases and J by 5 bases, with 19 bases between. The CDR3 has 15 amino acids. Germline V lookup: CDR1 MGHDK, CDR2 SYGVNS. As DNA, the CDR3 is TGTGCCAGCAGCCCTCCGCGGGGGATGGGAACTGAAGCTTTCTTT. Residues: CASSPPRGMGTEAFF. Looking up the rest from reference TRBV25-1 and TRBJ1-1 gives the full variable domain: EADIYQTPRYLVIGTGKKITLECSQTMGHDKMYWYQQDPGMELHLIHYSYGVNSTEKGDLSSESTVSRIRTEHFPLTLESARPSHTSQYLCASSPPRGMGTEAFFGQGTRLTVV.

J is TRBJ2-3 and V is TRBV10-1; D call uncertain. V was pared by 5 bases and J by 0 bases, with 3 bases between. Per the germline V gene, CDR1 is WNHNN and CDR2 is SYGVQD (reference sequence). CDR3 size: 12 residues. CDR3 sequence: CASSTSTDTQYF. The CDR3 nucleotides are TGCGCCAGCAGTACTAGCACAGATACGCAGTATTTT.

CDR3 sequence: CASSTDLRGQYF. For the CDR3, the DNA is TGTGCCAGCAGCACGGACCTACGGGGTCAGTACTTC. This chain connects TRBV28 to TRBJ2-4; D is possibly TRBD2 (5 bases). The CDR3 loop spans 12 amino acids. Trimming stripped 6 bases from V and 12 bases from J, with 15 bases between. In germline, CDR1 is MDHEN, CDR2 SYDVKM.

In DNA, the CDR3 is TGTGCCAGCAGCCAAGGTCGACTAGCGGGAAATTCGTGGTACGAGCAGTACTTC. This sequence encodes CASSQGRLAGNSWYEQYF. The chain uses TRBV3-1 (or the pseudogene TRBV3-2) and TRBJ2-7; 11 nucleotides agree with TRBD2. The CDR3 loop spans 18 amino acids. In germline, CDR1 is LGHDT, CDR2 YNNKEL (reference sequence). V shed 1 base, J shed 4 bases, and the junction held 12 bases outside the gene matches.

In its sample, this clone was seen once. The V and J genes are TRBV27 and TRBJ1-4; TRBD1 matches 12 bases. Germline CDR1 MNHEY, CDR2 SMNVEV (reference sequence). CDR3 length: 17 residues. Trimming at V came to 4 bases and at J to 6 bases, leaving 9 bases not matched to a gene. In DNA, the CDR3 is TGTGCCAGCAGTTCCCGGGACAGGGGGCCGGCGGATGAAAAACTGTTTTTT. This gives the protein CASSSRDRGPADEKLFF. Filled out from reference TRBV27 and TRBJ1-4, the complete variable domain reads EAQVTQNPRYLITVTGKKLTVTCSQNMNHEYMSWYRQDPGLGLRQIYYSMNVEVTDKGDVPEGYKVSRKEKRNFPLILESPSPNQTSLYFCASSSRDRGPADEKLFFGSGTQLSVL.

The chain carries TRBV24-1 and TRBJ1-2; D unclear. The V and J ends lost 4 bases and 4 bases respectively, with 6 bases between them. The CDR3 totals 12 residues. Germline V CDR1 and CDR2: KGHDR, SFDVKD. This CDR3 is CATSEDSYGYTF. Here the CDR3 DNA reads TGTGCCACCAGTGAAGATAGCTATGGCTACACCTTC.